The clone carrying this T cell receptor beta chain has a count of ten or more. The target antigen is unknown. This record comes from a study of human T cells and chemical hapten exposure. Study information: Reading of the patch tests, which applied 0.01% DPC to the upper back, occurred at 6 days.

TCRdb fed the RACE reads into MiXCR, producing one record per CDR3 protein. The table includes about 71,000 distinct CDR3 sequences, approximately 9.8% detected once. CDR1 is MNHEY, CDR2 SVGEGT, per germline. This CDR3 comprises 16 residues. Trimming removed 6 bases at V and 0 bases at J, with 15 bases between. The sample's time point: patch test 1, 2 weeks after DPC sensitization. Treatment of the sample: therapeutic diphenylcyclopropenone sensitization with weekly scalp DPC. Whole-study results and caveats: Versus controls, significantly more large CDR3 similarity clusters arose from expanded TCRs. Donors' alopecia may make their immune response differ from healthy people's.

This chain joins TRBV6-2 or TRBV6-3 and TRBJ1-3; the D is unclear. This specimen consisted of whole blood, obtained in connection with sensitization to the hapten diphenylcyclopropenone (DPC). This sequence originates from a woman in her thirties or forties with alopecia areata. Some clones in this sample may be carry-over from other donors' samples. CDR3 sequence: CASSRTQGNSGNTIYF. CDR3 bases: TGTGCCAGCAGCCGAACCCAAGGGAACTCTGGAAACACCATATATTTT.